The clone carrying this T cell receptor (beta chain) has a handful of counts. As yet, its antigen is unknown. The sample is drawn from a study of response to subunit inactivated influenza vaccine. Study-wide results and caveats: Each seasonal flu vaccination may recruit only limited new T cells, authors suggested.

The germline V gene has CDR1 DFQATT and CDR2 SNEGSKA (reference sequence). Trimming cost V 6 bases and J 4 bases, with 20 bases left between them. The CDR3 has 15 amino acids. TCRdb re-derived calls from the RT-PCR reads in MiXCR, one entry per CDR3 protein. The table records roughly 520,000 distinct CDR3 sequences, about 25% of them present only once. This sequence was found in a man between 45 and 60 years old who received an inactivated influenza vaccine. Sequencing was performed on CD4+ T cells sorted from PBMCs, taken roughly 5 days after vaccination. The chain employs TRBV20-1 and TRBJ2-3; perhaps D is TRBD1 or TRBD2 (5 bases each). In DNA form, the CDR3 reads TGCAGTGCCACGGGGCGCCAGGGATCCGCAGATACGCAGTATTTT. Amino acids: CSATGRQGSADTQYF.